This TCR beta chain comes out of a study of PD-L1 blockade in urothelial cancer. V was cut by 4 bases and J by 0 bases, with 13 bases left in between. CDR1 and CDR2 (germline): SGHTA, FQGNSA. The CDR3 runs to 16 residues. TCRdb keeps only in-frame clones here, not all; method: immunoSEQ multiplex PCR. The table records 35,000 to 55,000 clones, roughly four fifths of them present only once. The TCR originated in a man in his 70s with urothelial cancer. This chain connects TRBV7-2 to TRBJ1-5; possible D gene TRBD1, 6 bases. Source: PBMCs, taken around atezolizumab (anti-PD-L1) treatment. Here the CDR3 DNA reads TGTGCCAGCAGCTCGTTTCAGGGGTATAGCAATCAGCCCCAGCATTTT. Encoded protein: CASSSFQGYSNQPQHF.